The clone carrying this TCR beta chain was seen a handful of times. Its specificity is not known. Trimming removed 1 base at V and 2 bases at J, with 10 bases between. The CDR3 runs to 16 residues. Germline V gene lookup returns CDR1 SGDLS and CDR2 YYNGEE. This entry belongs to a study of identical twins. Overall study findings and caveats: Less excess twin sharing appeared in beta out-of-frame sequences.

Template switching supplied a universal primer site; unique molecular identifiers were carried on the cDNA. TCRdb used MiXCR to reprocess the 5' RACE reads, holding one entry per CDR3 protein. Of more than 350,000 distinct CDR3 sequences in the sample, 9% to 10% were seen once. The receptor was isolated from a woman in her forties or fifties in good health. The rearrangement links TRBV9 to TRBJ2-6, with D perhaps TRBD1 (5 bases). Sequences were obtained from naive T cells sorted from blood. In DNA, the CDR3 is TGTGCCAGCAGCGTAAGGTCCAGGGCTGGGGCCAACGTCCTGACTTTC. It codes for CASSVRSRAGANVLTF.